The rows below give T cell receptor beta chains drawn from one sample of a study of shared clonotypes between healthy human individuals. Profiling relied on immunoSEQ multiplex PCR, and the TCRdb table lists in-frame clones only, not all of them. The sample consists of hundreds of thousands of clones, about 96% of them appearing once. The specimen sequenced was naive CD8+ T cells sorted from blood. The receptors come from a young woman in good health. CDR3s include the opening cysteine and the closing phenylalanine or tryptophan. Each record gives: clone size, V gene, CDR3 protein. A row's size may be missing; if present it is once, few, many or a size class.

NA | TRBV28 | CASSLVGSPYEQYF
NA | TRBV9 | CASSPRTRGNEQFF
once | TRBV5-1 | CASSLDPIWTSGYNEQFF
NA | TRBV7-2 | CASSPVLYGEGRTDTQYF
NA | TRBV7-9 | CASSLGTDSNQPQHF
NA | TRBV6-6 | CASSTVAGGIYEQYF
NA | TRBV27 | CASSYLGQGGPYEQYF
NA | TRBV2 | CASQGQGFDEQYF
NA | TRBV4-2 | CASSQDLEETQYF
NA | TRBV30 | CAWTPQILAGGYEQYF
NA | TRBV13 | CASSQQGHSYEQYF
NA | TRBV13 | CASSPPSGVEETQYF
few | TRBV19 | CASSLWTGDYGYTF
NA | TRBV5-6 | CASSLGGLVYEQYF
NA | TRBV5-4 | CASSSPTTENYGYTF
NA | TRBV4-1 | CASSQSVSNSYEQYF
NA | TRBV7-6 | CASSLGRYSGRMNNEQFF
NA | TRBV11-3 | CASRSQGTGELFF
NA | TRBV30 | CAWSTTVLRDTQYF
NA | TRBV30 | CAWSVSSSQPEYF
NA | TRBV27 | CASSSSAGTVTYEQYF
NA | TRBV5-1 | CASSLTGTGTYEQYF